A selection of T cell receptor beta chains follows, all from one sample in a study of post-analysis software for immune sequencing data. One entry per CDR3 protein, called by TCRdb with MiXCR from the PCR reads. Here the sample spans roughly 400,000 distinct CDR3 sequences, about 39% being singletons. The sequenced material came from blood. These receptors were collected from a girl aged 2-10 years with multiple sclerosis. The CDR3 runs from the conserved cysteine through the conserved F or W. D genes are given only for firm matches. The size field is filled for only some rows; it gives once, few, many or a size class.

TRBJ1-1 TRBV6-5 - - CASGVGNTEAFF TGTGCCAGCGGGGTGGGGAACACTGAAGCTTTCTTT
TRBJ2-5 TRBV6-5 few - CASSYARGIQETQYF TGTGCCAGCAGTTACGCGCGGGGTATCCAAGAGACCCAGTACTTC
TRBJ2-1 TRBV6-6 - TRBD2 CASSTHTTTSAEQFF TGTGCCAGCAGTACACACACCACGACTAGCGCTGAGCAGTTCTTC
TRBJ1-5 TRBV3-1 - - CASSPWAGVNQPQHF TGTGCCAGCAGCCCCTGGGCAGGGGTAAATCAGCCCCAGCATTTT
TRBJ2-1 TRBV5-6 - - CASSAQGGEFF TGTGCCAGCAGCGCCCAGGGGGGGGAGTTCTTC
TRBJ1-1 TRBV5-1 few - CASSLDNSNTEAFF TGCGCCAGCAGCTTGGACAACTCGAACACTGAAGCTTTCTTT
TRBJ2-1 TRBV27 - TRBD2 CASSLGRRGLLLATYNEQFF TGTGCCAGCAGTTTAGGGCGGCGGGGCCTCCTACTAGCGACCTACAATGAGCAGTTCTTC
TRBJ2-3 TRBV20-1 few - CSASDPLGTDTQYF TGCAGTGCTAGTGACCCGCTGGGCACAGATACGCAGTATTTT
TRBJ1-2 TRBV29-1 few - CSVDKTVFGYGYTF TGCAGCGTTGACAAGACAGTTTTTGGCTATGGCTACACCTTC
TRBJ2-7 TRBV12-3/TRBV12-4 few TRBD1 CASSQGQGAPYEQYF TGTGCCAGCAGCCAGGGACAGGGGGCACCCTACGAGCAGTACTTC
TRBJ2-3 TRBV20-1 - TRBD2 CSANGLAGSGDTQYF TGCAGTGCGAACGGACTAGCGGGATCGGGGGATACGCAGTATTTT
TRBJ2-7 TRBV11-2 few TRBD2 CASSLDSMLPRGYYEQYF TGTGCCAGCAGCTTAGATAGCATGCTACCGCGGGGGTACTACGAGCAGTACTTC
TRBJ2-6 TRBV5-5 many TRBD1 CASSLTGGSGANVLTF TGTGCCAGCAGCTTGACAGGGGGTAGTGGGGCCAACGTCCTGACTTTC
TRBJ2-7 TRBV20-1 - - CSARGVTYGQYF TGCAGTGCTAGGGGAGTCACCTACGGACAGTACTTC
TRBJ1-5 TRBV20-1 - - CSARWVRGGNQPQHF TGCAGTGCTAGATGGGTCCGGGGCGGCAATCAGCCCCAGCATTTT
TRBJ2-5 TRBV20-1 - - CSAVRGRGTQYF TGCAGTGCCGTCAGGGGTCGAGGGACCCAGTACTTC
TRBJ2-7 TRBV7-9 - TRBD1 CASSSTDREEIYKQYF TGTGCCAGCAGCTCGACCGACAGGGAAGAAATCTACAAGCAGTACTTC
TRBJ2-7 TRBV7-2 - - CASSFAVRDPYEQYF TGTGCCAGCAGCTTCGCCGTGAGGGATCCGTACGAGCAGTACTTC
TRBJ2-1 TRBV12-3/TRBV12-4 - - CASSLVLEFSYNEQFF TGTGCCAGCAGTTTGGTACTTGAATTTTCCTACAATGAGCAGTTCTTC
TRBJ2-7 TRBV4-2 - TRBD2 CASSLGAGVGEQYF TGTGCCAGCAGCCTAGGAGCGGGGGTTGGCGAGCAGTACTTC
TRBJ1-5 TRBV7-2 once TRBD1 CASSQRQGGQPQHF TGTGCCAGCAGCCAACGACAGGGAGGTCAGCCCCAGCATTTT
TRBJ2-7 TRBV27 - TRBD2 CASSLYGTSGYEQYF TGTGCCAGCAGTTTATACGGGACTAGCGGCTACGAGCAGTACTTC
TRBJ2-5 TRBV6-2/TRBV6-3 - TRBD2 CASARGQGGETQYF TGTGCCAGCGCCCGCGGGCAGGGAGGGGAGACCCAGTACTTC
TRBJ1-1 TRBV4-1 few - CASSQEWQGLRAFF TGCGCCAGCAGCCAAGAGTGGCAGGGGCTTCGCGCTTTCTTT
TRBJ2-7 TRBV12-3/TRBV12-4 - - CASSSIFPSYEQYF TGTGCCAGCAGTTCTATCTTCCCTTCCTACGAGCAGTACTTC
TRBJ2-1 TRBV6-1 few - CASRKSQIPHNEQFF TGTGCCAGCAGGAAGTCCCAGATTCCCCACAATGAGCAGTTCTTC
TRBJ1-5 TRBV7-9 - - CASSMASSNQPQHF TGTGCCAGCAGTATGGCAAGTAGCAATCAACCCCAGCATTTT
TRBJ2-5 TRBV5-1 - - CASSLDVGGETQYF TGCGCCAGTAGCCTGGACGTCGGGGGAGAGACCCAGTACTTC
TRBJ2-7 TRBV20-1 - TRBD1 CSAIQGDIHEQYF TGCAGTGCTATCCAGGGGGACATCCACGAGCAGTACTTC
TRBJ2-6 TRBV3-1 few - CASSQVAAGANVLTF TGTGCCAGCAGCCAAGTTGCGGCTGGGGCCAACGTCCTGACTTTC
TRBJ1-1 TRBV20-1 - TRBD1 CSARDPVRQGESEAFF TGCAGTGCTAGAGATCCCGTCCGACAGGGTGAATCTGAAGCTTTCTTT
TRBJ1-5 TRBV2 - - CASISDRSAGGPQHF TGTGCCAGCATTTCTGACAGGTCCGCCGGTGGGCCCCAGCATTTT
TRBJ2-3 TRBV20-1 few TRBD2 CSARIAGGLPQYF TGCAGTGCTAGGATTGCGGGAGGTCTCCCGCAGTATTTT
TRBJ2-4 TRBV7-9 - - CASSLVGEQNIQYF TGTGCCAGCAGCTTAGTTGGGGAGCAAAACATTCAGTACTTC
TRBJ1-4 TRBV28 - TRBD1 CASSLSRGLEEKLFF TGTGCCAGCAGTTTATCCAGGGGGTTGGAGGAAAAACTGTTTTTT
TRBJ2-1 TRBV12-3/TRBV12-4 many TRBD2 CASSFKASGNYEQFF TGTGCCAGCAGTTTTAAAGCTAGCGGGAATTATGAGCAGTTCTTC
TRBJ1-1 TRBV20-1 once - CSASFTQEAFF TGCAGTGCTTCCTTTACACAAGAAGCTTTCTTT
TRBJ2-5 TRBV7-8 few TRBD1 CASSPSPPGTGSETQYF TGTGCCAGCAGCCCCTCCCCCCCCGGGACAGGGTCTGAGACCCAGTACTTC
TRBJ1-4 TRBV4-1 - - CASRAGFNEKLFF TGCGCCAGCCGCGCCGGCTTTAATGAAAAACTGTTTTTT
TRBJ2-7 TRBV5-6 - - CASSPQGENYNEQYF TGTGCCAGCAGCCCACAGGGCGAGAACTACAATGAGCAGTACTTC
TRBJ1-2 TRBV7-2 once - CASSLERGVGYGYTF TGTGCCAGCAGCTTAGAGCGGGGGGTTGGCTATGGCTACACCTTC
TRBJ1-2 TRBV7-9 - - CASIHQVGRDNGYTF TGTGCCAGCATCCACCAAGTAGGGAGAGATAATGGCTACACCTTC
TRBJ2-3 TRBV5-1 - TRBD2 CASSYRAGAITDTQYF TGCGCCAGCAGCTACCGAGCGGGGGCCATAACAGATACGCAGTATTTT
TRBJ2-1 TRBV6-1 - TRBD1 CASSVGTGYPNEQFF TGTGCCAGCAGTGTGGGGACAGGGTACCCCAATGAGCAGTTCTTC
TRBJ2-5 TRBV20-1 many TRBD1 CSASTRGQGSWTQYF TGCAGTGCTAGCACCCGGGGACAGGGTTCGTGGACCCAGTACTTC
TRBJ2-7 TRBV3-1 few - CASSQAGEGYEQYF TGTGCCAGCAGCCAAGCAGGAGAAGGCTACGAGCAGTACTTC
TRBJ1-2 TRBV5-1 - - CASSFPGDAYGYTF TGCGCCAGCAGCTTTCCGGGGGATGCCTATGGCTACACCTTC
TRBJ2-1 TRBV24-1 few TRBD1 CANCSTGTGTYNEQFF TGTGCCAATTGTAGTACCGGGACAGGGACCTACAATGAGCAGTTCTTC
TRBJ1-2 TRBV6-1 - - CARRDGTNYGYTF TGTGCCAGGCGGGACGGAACTAACTATGGCTACACCTTC
TRBJ2-3 TRBV28 - TRBD2 CASSLPPLGLAGSTDTQYF TGTGCCAGCAGTTTACCGCCTTTAGGACTAGCGGGCAGCACAGATACGCAGTATTTT
TRBJ2-7 TRBV9 - - CASSADISYEQYF TGTGCCAGCAGCGCAGATATCAGCTACGAGCAGTACTTC
TRBJ1-5 TRBV28 - - CASSWGSGGGQPQHF TGTGCCAGCAGTTGGGGATCGGGAGGTGGTCAGCCCCAGCATTTT
TRBJ2-3 TRBV20-1 few - CSARKATDTQYF TGCAGTGCTAGAAAAGCCACAGATACGCAGTATTTT